Each of the 32 T cell receptor beta chains below was sequenced from the same sample in a study of response to subunit inactivated influenza vaccine. MiXCR, run by TCRdb on the RT-PCR reads, gives a single entry per CDR3 protein. The sample records about 540,000 distinct CDR3 sequences, roughly 23% being singletons. This same sample was also part of a study on T cells expressing NK-cell markers. In that study: Production of TCR beta cDNA relied on 5'RACE template switching with UMIs.

Sample: CD4+ T cells sorted from PBMCs, taken 11 to 12 days after vaccination. Every receptor here comes from a man aged 50 or older who received an inactivated influenza vaccine.

This clonotype was found once. This chain uses TRBV20-1 with TRBJ1-5, with D perhaps matching TRBD1 (6 bases). Germline CDR1 DFQATT, CDR2 SNEGSKA (reference sequence). This CDR3 has 14 residues. V shed 3 bases and J shed 3 bases, with 12 bases lying between them. CDR3 nucleotide sequence: TGCAGTGCTAGTTTGGGGGCTAACAATCAGCCCCAGCATTTT. Translated, it gives CSASLGANNQPQHF.

The table lists this clonotype with many counts. The V call is TRBV20-1, the J call TRBJ1-5, with 9 bases that match TRBD1. J lost 7 bases, V lost 5 bases, and 3 bases had no gene match. The CDR3 sequence is 12 residues long. Germline V gene lookup returns CDR1 DFQATT and CDR2 SNEGSKA (reference sequence). In DNA form, the CDR3 reads TGCAGTGCTGACAGGGGGGAACAGCCCCAGCATTTT. As protein: CSADRGEQPQHF.

The J gene is TRBJ2-7, the V gene TRBV12-3 or TRBV12-4; 10 positions match TRBD2. CDR3 length equals 14 residues. J gave up 4 bases and V 6 bases, and 6 bases lay outside the gene matches. The CDR3: CASRKRGGGYEQYF. The CDR3 region has the DNA TGTGCCAGCAGAAAGCGGGGGGGCGGGTACGAGCAGTACTTC.

The rearrangement uses TRBV7-6 and TRBJ2-1; tentative D call: TRBD2 (7 bases). With 1 base removed from V and 7 bases from J, the gap between germline ends came to 17 bases. Germline V lookup: CDR1 SGHVS, CDR2 FNYEAQ. The CDR3 spans 16 residues. The CDR3 sequence is CASSLEGGGGGNEQFF. As DNA, the CDR3 is TGTGCCAGCAGCTTAGAGGGCGGAGGGGGGGGAAATGAGCAGTTCTTC.

This clonotype was counted between two and nine times. This chain connects TRBV5-6 to TRBJ1-1; no clear D gene. Germline V CDR1 and CDR2: SGHDT, YYEEEE. V was clipped by 2 bases and J by 2 bases, with 13 bases between them. The CDR3 has 15 residues. CDR3 sequence (DNA): TGTGCCAGCAGCTTCCTAAGGGCAACCAACACTGAAGCTTTCTTT. This translates into CASSFLRATNTEAFF.

V and J are TRBV7-3 and TRBJ2-2; TRBD2 matches 8 bases. The CDR3 runs to 15 residues. V shed 4 bases and J 6 bases; nucleotides not matched to a gene: 7. CDR1 is SGHTA and CDR2 is FQGTGA in the germline V gene. The CDR3 bases are TGTGCCAGCAGCTCTTCCGGGAGGGCATCCGGGGAGCTGTTTTTT. This sequence encodes CASSSSGRASGELFF.

This clonotype was seen a single time. The V call is TRBV27, the J call TRBJ1-2; possibly TRBD1 for D (5 bases). This CDR3 comprises 15 residues. Deletions cut 0 bases from V and 4 bases from J, with 12 bases between. The germline V gene has CDR1 MNHEY and CDR2 SMNVEV (reference sequence). CDR3 residues: CASSLSLVGAYGYTF. The CDR3 DNA is TGTGCCAGCAGTTTATCGCTAGTTGGGGCCTATGGCTACACCTTC.

The chain couples TRBV7-2 to TRBJ2-2; 8 bases are a match to TRBD1. The CDR3 runs 15 residues. J was trimmed by 7 bases and V by 1 base; bases with no gene match: 5. CDR1 SGHTA and CDR2 FQGNSA come from the germline V gene. The CDR3 reads CASSLVRTGNGELFF. CDR3 nucleotide sequence: TGTGCCAGCAGCTTAGTTCGGACAGGGAACGGGGAGCTGTTTTTT. The whole variable domain, remainder taken from reference TRBV7-2 and TRBJ2-2, is GAGVSQSPSNKVTEKGKDVELRCDPISGHTALYWYRQSLGQGLEFLIYFQGNSAPDKSGLPSDRFSAERTGGSVSTLTIQRTQQEDSAVYLCASSLVRTGNGELFFGEGSRLTVL.

This clonotype was detected a few times. This chain joins TRBV7-8 and TRBJ2-3; 10 bases fit TRBD2. With 4 bases clipped from V and 5 bases from J, the junction kept 18 bases outside the gene matches. CDR1 SGHVS and CDR2 FQNEAQ come from the germline V gene. The CDR3 has 19 residues. CDR3 nucleotide sequence: TGTGCCAGCAGCTGGGCTAGCGGGGGCCCAAGGGGGCTCTTAGATACGCAGTATTTT. It is translated as CASSWASGGPRGLLDTQYF.

This clonotype showed up many times. This chain uses TRBV7-2 with TRBJ2-1, with D perhaps TRBD1 (6 bases). Per the germline V gene, CDR1 is SGHTA and CDR2 is FQGNSA. The CDR3 is 15 residues long. V lost 5 bases, J lost 5 bases, and 16 bases lay in between. CDR3 DNA sequence: TGTGCCAGCAGCCCAGGGGCCGGGTATAACAATGAGCAGTTCTTC. Translation gives CASSPGAGYNNEQFF.

This clonotype was seen ten or more times. CDR3 in amino acids: CASRRTGEYEQYF. The CDR3 nucleotides read TGTGCCAGCAGGCGGACAGGGGAATACGAGCAGTACTTC. The chain employs TRBV12-3 or TRBV12-4 and TRBJ2-7; 9 bases are shared with TRBD1. The CDR3 covers 13 residues. With V trimmed by 6 bases and J by 4 bases, 4 bases remained unmatched.

This clonotype was seen more than once but under ten times. The gene calls are TRBV6-2 or TRBV6-3 and TRBJ2-2; D may be TRBD1 (5 bases). V dropped 7 bases and J dropped 1 base, with 7 bases sitting between them. This CDR3 has 13 amino acids. Germline-derived CDR1 and CDR2 are MNHEY and SVGEGT. The CDR3 region is CASTQGNTGELFF. The DNA for the CDR3 is TGTGCCAGCACTCAGGGGAACACCGGGGAGCTGTTTTTT.

This clonotype appeared once. The V and J genes are TRBV11-2 and TRBJ1-2; no definite D call. Germline lookup yields CDR1 SGHAT and CDR2 FQNNGV. The CDR3 has 12 amino acids. V was pared by 4 bases and J by 7 bases, with 10 bases between. The CDR3 is CASSSRRFGYTF. The CDR3 DNA follows: TGTGCCAGCAGCTCCCGGCGGTTTGGCTACACCTTC.

The rearrangement links TRBV6-2 or TRBV6-3 to TRBJ2-5, with TRBD2 matching 8 bases. The CDR3 has 16 residues. The germline V gene has CDR1 MNHEY and CDR2 SVGEGT. Trimming removed 6 bases from V and 1 base from J; junction bases left unmatched: 10. CDR3 in amino acids: CASRTSGLPPQETQYF. In nucleotides, the CDR3 is TGTGCCAGCAGAACTAGCGGTCTTCCCCCCCAAGAGACCCAGTACTTC.

This chain's CDR3 is CASSFLAGGVTDTQYF. CDR3 coding DNA: TGTGCCAGCAGCTTCTTAGCGGGGGGGGTCACAGATACGCAGTATTTT. The V call is TRBV5-5, the J call TRBJ2-3, with TRBD2 identical over 11 bases. V shed 2 bases, J shed 2 bases, and the junction held 4 bases outside the gene matches. The CDR3 length is 16 residues. CDR1 is SGHKS, CDR2 YYEKEE, per germline (reference sequence).

This clonotype was counted between two and nine times. This sequence joins TRBV27 and TRBJ1-1; D gene unclear. CDR1 is MNHEY, CDR2 SMNVEV, per germline (reference sequence). The V end was cut by 0 bases, the J end by 1 base, with 9 bases between. The CDR3 contains 15 residues. CDR3 protein: CASSLSRRRNTEAFF. CDR3 sequence (DNA): TGTGCCAGCAGTTTATCTCGTCGAAGGAACACTGAAGCTTTCTTT.

This clonotype was counted many times. The chain carries TRBV12-3 or TRBV12-4 and TRBJ2-5; D unclear. V was shortened by 5 bases and J by 5 bases, with 6 bases between the two germline ends. The CDR3 has 11 residues. This chain's CDR3 is CASSATETQYF. The CDR3 DNA reads TGTGCCAGCAGTGCCACGGAGACCCAGTACTTC.

The chain joins TRBV2 to TRBJ1-5; D is ambiguous. Per germline, CDR1 SNHLY and CDR2 FYNNEI. V was clipped by 5 bases and J by 7 bases, with 12 bases between them. The CDR3 loop spans 13 amino acids. CDR3 DNA sequence: TGTGCCAGCAGTCCGGAGACCGTCCAGCCCCAGCATTTT. Translating gives CASSPETVQPQHF.

V is TRBV2 and J is TRBJ1-5; tentative D call: TRBD1 (5 bases). The V gene lost 7 bases and the J gene lost 3 bases, with 16 bases spanning the gap. Germline values: CDR1 SNHLY, CDR2 FYNNEI. The CDR3 is made up of 15 amino acids. CDR3 in amino acids: CASKPTATVNQPQHF. The CDR3 nucleotides are TGTGCCAGCAAGCCGACAGCTACAGTCAATCAGCCCCAGCATTTT.

The V gene is TRBV2, the J gene TRBJ2-1, with 8 bases identical to TRBD2. J was trimmed by 5 bases and V by 4 bases; bases with no gene match: 10. This CDR3 contains 16 residues. Germline CDR1 and CDR2: SNHLY and FYNNEI. The chain's CDR3 is CASSGDPAGAHNEQFF. The CDR3 nucleotides are TGTGCCAGCAGTGGAGATCCAGCGGGAGCACACAATGAGCAGTTCTTC.

Ten or more counts support this clonotype. The rearrangement joins TRBV7-2 to TRBJ2-3; D may be TRBD2 (6 bases). Deletions cut 2 bases from V and 6 bases from J, with 9 bases between. Germline assignment: CDR1 SGHTA and CDR2 FQGNSA. The CDR3 is made up of 13 amino acids. The CDR3 bases are TGTGCCAGCAGCTTATGGGGGGAGGATACGCAGTATTTT. Translating it yields CASSLWGEDTQYF.

CDR3 nucleotides: TGTGCCAGCAGTCGGGCTTTGGGAGAGACCCAGTACTTC. It yields the protein CASSRALGETQYF. This chain connects TRBV6-1 to TRBJ2-5; D not certain. Germline CDR1 is MNHNS and CDR2 is SASEGT. The CDR3 runs to 13 residues. V dropped 5 bases and J dropped 4 bases, with 11 bases sitting between them.

This clonotype has only a few counts. The chain links TRBV5-1 to TRBJ1-4, with 7 positions matching TRBD1. CDR3 size: 15 residues. After removal of 1 base from V and 4 bases from J, the junction contained 4 bases not matched to a gene. Looked up from germline, CDR1 is SGHRS and CDR2 is YFSETQ. Here the CDR3 DNA reads TGCGCCAGCAGCTTGAGGGACAGCCGTAATGAAAAACTGTTTTTT. Its translation: CASSLRDSRNEKLFF.

This clonotype was picked up a small number of times. The chain couples TRBV6-2 or TRBV6-3 to TRBJ2-1; D unclear. The V end was cut by 6 bases, the J end by 2 bases, with 11 bases between. This CDR3 spans 14 amino acids. The germline V gene encodes CDR1 MNHEY and CDR2 SVGEGT. Written as DNA, the CDR3 is TGTGCCAGCAGCCGACCCTCCACCTACAATGAGCAGTTCTTC. It is translated as CASSRPSTYNEQFF.

The table lists this clonotype with a few counts. This chain links TRBV7-2 with TRBJ1-2; the D gene is possibly TRBD1 (5 bases). Germline CDR1 SGHTA, CDR2 FQGNSA. The CDR3 length is 14 residues. Trimming cost V 4 bases and J 7 bases, with 16 bases left between them. Written as DNA, the CDR3 is TGTGCCAGCAGCTCAAGGGACCCCCTCCTTGGCTACACCTTC. It specifies CASSSRDPLLGYTF. The whole variable domain, filled in from reference TRBV7-2 and TRBJ1-2, reads GAGVSQSPSNKVTEKGKDVELRCDPISGHTALYWYRQSLGQGLEFLIYFQGNSAPDKSGLPSDRFSAERTGGSVSTLTIQRTQQEDSAVYLCASSSRDPLLGYTFGSGTRLTVV.

This chain joins TRBV29-1 and TRBJ1-1; 10 bases agree with TRBD1. CDR3 length: 13 residues. With V trimmed by 4 bases and J by 10 bases, 9 bases remained unmatched. The germline V gene has CDR1 SQVTM and CDR2 ANQGSEA. The CDR3 is CSVVAPGQGVAFF. The CDR3 DNA sequence: TGCAGCGTTGTGGCGCCCGGACAGGGGGTAGCTTTCTTT. Based on the CDR3 plus reference TRBV29-1 and TRBJ1-1, the full variable domain is SAVISQKPSRDICQRGTSLTIQCQVDSQVTMMFWYRQQPGQSLTLIATANQGSEATYESGFVIDKFPISRPNLTFSTLTVSNMSPEDSSIYLCSVVAPGQGVAFFGQGTRLTVV.

The gene calls are TRBV6-4 and TRBJ1-1; D remains unclear. The CDR3 is made up of 14 amino acids. Trimming left V 5 bases short and J 1 base short, with 11 bases between. Germline lookup yields CDR1 MRHNA and CDR2 SNTAGT. The CDR3 DNA reads as TGTGCCAGCAGTTCTGGACCGAGGAACACTGAAGCTTTCTTT. Translation gives CASSSGPRNTEAFF.

This chain links TRBV4-3 with TRBJ2-5; TRBD1 matches at 8 bases. Looked up from germline, CDR1 is LGHNA and CDR2 is YSLEER. V was clipped by 2 bases and J by 3 bases; unmatched bases: 2. This CDR3 is built from 14 residues. The CDR3 nucleotides read TGCGCCAGCAGCCAAACAGGGGGAAAAGAGACCCAGTACTTC. This sequence encodes CASSQTGGKETQYF.

This chain connects TRBV12-3 or TRBV12-4 to TRBJ1-1; perhaps TRBD1 as D (5 bases). The germline V and J ends were trimmed by 6 bases and 0 bases, with 11 bases remaining between them. This CDR3 has 14 residues. Written as DNA, the CDR3 is TGTGCCAGCAGCCGAGAGGGGTTGAACACTGAAGCTTTCTTT. This gives the protein CASSREGLNTEAFF.

This clonotype was recorded many times. V gene TRBV5-6 combines with J gene TRBJ2-1; 14 nucleotides match TRBD2. The V gene end was trimmed by 2 bases and the J gene end by 6 bases; junction bases not matched to a gene: 7. The length of the CDR3 is 17 residues. In germline, CDR1 is SGHDT, CDR2 YYEEEE. The CDR3 DNA is TGTGCCAGCAGCTTTGACTACGGGACTAGCGGGAGCAATGAGCAGTTCTTC. Its translation is CASSFDYGTSGSNEQFF. Full variable domain (outside the CDR3, taken from reference TRBV5-6 and TRBJ2-1): DAGVTQSPTHLIKTRGQQVTLRCSPKSGHDTVSWYQQALGQGPQFIFQYYEEEERQRGNFPDRFSGHQFPNYSSELNVNALLLGDSALYLCASSFDYGTSGSNEQFFGPGTRLTVL.

This clonotype was observed once. This chain links TRBV28 with TRBJ2-3; 8 nucleotides match TRBD2. Per germline, CDR1 MDHEN and CDR2 SYDVKM. The CDR3 consists of 18 residues. V lost 5 bases, J lost 4 bases, and 17 bases stayed unmatched. CDR3 residues: CASSIGDARGGRADTQYF. The CDR3 nucleotides are TGTGCCAGCAGTATCGGGGACGCCCGGGGGGGCCGGGCAGATACGCAGTATTTT. The complete variable domain, with remaining parts taken from reference TRBV28 and TRBJ2-3, reads DVKVTQSSRYLVKRTGEKVFLECVQDMDHENMFWYRQDPGLGLRLIYFSYDVKMKEKGDIPEGYSVSREKKERFSLILESASTNQTSMYLCASSIGDARGGRADTQYFGPGTRLTVL.

This clonotype came up many times. The V gene is TRBV7-8, the J gene TRBJ2-7; no clear D. Germline lookup yields CDR1 SGHVS and CDR2 FQNEAQ. CDR3 size: 12 residues. The V and J ends lost 6 bases and 3 bases respectively, with 9 bases between them. CDR3 region: CASSPRSYEQYF. The CDR3 region has the DNA TGTGCCAGCAGTCCAAGGAGCTACGAGCAGTACTTC.